This T cell receptor (beta chain) originates from a study of blood T cells in healthy people across ages (dated by TCRdb to between 2014 and 2017). Notes on the research overall: Template switching captured roughly one uniquely barcoded TCR beta cDNA molecule per two T cells in model experiments. The study analyzed two additional independent replicas of 1 million unique cDNA reads from the same blood draw for two donors, one aged 18 to 29 and one aged 80 or older. To avoid experimental bias, donors of different ages were distributed randomly across sequencing lanes. The donors were divided into four age groups: young (average around 17 years), middle-aged (around 41), aged (about 60) and long-lived (82). To track age-related changes in TCR beta repertoire diversity, the study relied on deep sequencing normalized with unique cDNA molecular identifiers.

In regard to this clonotype: Its specific antigen is unknown. No qualities accompany the bases; no much larger clone lies one base away.

Donors were 39 systemically healthy Caucasian individuals from Russia aged 6 to 90 years. Around 10 milliliters of peripheral blood were drawn from each donor into EDTA-treated Vacutainer tubes. Ficoll-Paque density-gradient centrifugation was used to isolate PBMCs, with at least 6.5 million per sample. Trizol reagent was used to extract total RNA from PBMCs, with at least 6 micrograms per sample. For every donor, an aliquot of PBMCs went through flow cytometry to measure the percentages of naive CD45RAhigh/CD27high T cells. Per the germline V gene, SGDLS is the CDR1 and YYNGEE is the CDR2. Reading from cysteine to phenylalanine, the CDR3 counts 15 amino acids. The only DNA kept is the CDR3, 45 bases in frame from the first base. V trim: 3 bases; J trim: 1 base; unmatched bases: 4. The library relied on 5' RACE. A second roughly 7 to 11 cycle PCR used a sample-barcoded 5' primer and a J-beta primer mix. A unique molecular identifier was introduced onto each TCR beta cDNA molecule by a template-switch 5' adaptor carrying 12 random nucleotides. Each sample yielded at least 3 million CDR3-containing paired-end reads. First-strand cDNA synthesis was performed from all RNA using the Mint cDNA synthesis kit, with priming by a TRBC-specific oligonucleotide. After uracil-DNA glycosylase treatment, a first 18-cycle PCR used universal primers M1SS and BC2_uni_R on all cDNA. The original methods were these. For normalization, 1 million high-quality reads were randomly selected from each sample, with every read carrying a distinct molecular identifier. Reads sharing molecular identifiers were discarded rather than binned into consensus sequences. MiTCR, with a Q25 quality threshold and the strictest error-elimination algorithm, was used for CDR3 identification, clonotype clustering and error correction. A nonparametric unseen species model using Euler transformation provided a lower-bound estimate of total TCR beta diversity. TCRdb's own reprocessing of the public reads used fastp at Q25 and MiXCR and kept productive beta chains. Every distinct CDR3 protein forms one entry, paired with its most common genes and DNA. In this record, the V and J calls reflect TCRdb's handling and not the investigators' own analysis. This sample comprises some 1.8 million distinct CDR3 sequences, around 40% of them detected only once. The top ten constitute roughly 23% of the sample.

Study-wide findings and limitations: Estimates of total diversity based on one million sequenced T cells were regarded as lower bounds and as underestimates. Conclusive comparison of naive and antigen-experienced compartments was prevented by the profiling of bulk unsorted PBMCs. Observed TCR beta diversity per million T cells fell roughly linearly with age, and a significant reduction was already apparent by age roughly 40. Compared with the aged group, more naive CD4+ T cells, fewer expanded clones and increased TCR diversity were shown by the long-lived group, suggesting age selection. Because donor CMV infection status was unknown, age-related changes in expanded clonotypes were potentially confounded. A strong correlation was found between observed TCR beta diversity and the percentage of naive T cells measured by flow cytometry.

The chain is made from TRBV9 and TRBJ2-7; a stretch of 10 junction bases matches TRBD1. This clonotype originated in a human donor in good health. The sequencing sample was made of blood. For the CDR3, the sequence is CASSERGQGSYEQYF. DNA sequence: TGTGCCAGCAGCGAGAGGGGACAGGGGTCCTACGAGCAGTACTTC.